This is a list of T cell receptor beta chains from one sample in a study of T and B cells in COVID-19 patients. MiXCR was run by TCRdb on the multiplex PCR reads, yielding one entry per CDR3 protein. Of 7,000 to 8,500 distinct CDR3 sequences listed, under 30% were seen once; the top ten hold around 6.4%. Sequencing used blood. The receptors were gathered from a human donor who had recovered from COVID-19. CDR3s include the opening cysteine and the closing phenylalanine or tryptophan. D genes are given only for firm matches. Expanded clones get a size class; other rows say once, few or many, or leave the size out.

TRBV6-2/TRBV6-3,TRBJ2-2,medium-sized,TRBD2,TGTGCCAGCAGTCCTAGCGGGGGGAACACCGGGGAGCTGTTTTTT,CASSPSGGNTGELFF
TRBV7-2,TRBJ2-5,few,TRBD2,TGTGCCAGCAGCTTAGCTTCCGGACTAGCGGGAGGATCCGGGGAGACCCAGTACTTC,CASSLASGLAGGSGETQYF
TRBV7-2,TRBJ2-1,few,TRBD1,TGTGCCAGCAGCTTACGGCAGGGGGCTAATGAGCAGTTCTTC,CASSLRQGANEQFF
TRBV29-1,TRBJ2-3,-,-,TGCAGCGTTGAAAGGTGGACCGGGACAGATACGCAGTATTTT,CSVERWTGTDTQYF
TRBV6-5,TRBJ1-1,once,TRBD1,TGTGCCAGCAGTGGCGCCGGGACAGGGAGAAGGACTGAAGCTTTCTTT,CASSGAGTGRRTEAFF
TRBV29-1,TRBJ2-2,-,-,TGCAGCGCTGCCAGGGGCCGGAACACCGGGGAGCTGTTTTTT,CSAARGRNTGELFF
TRBV29-1,TRBJ1-5,-,TRBD1,TGCAGCGTTGGACAGGGCTCTGGCAATCAGCCCCAGCATTTT,CSVGQGSGNQPQHF
TRBV4-2,TRBJ1-3,once,-,TGTGCCAGCAGCCAAGAAGTGACAGCTGGAAACACCATATATTTT,CASSQEVTAGNTIYF
TRBV27,TRBJ1-1,many,-,TGTGCCAGCAGTTTGGGGTTGAACACTGAAGCTTTCTTT,CASSLGLNTEAFF
TRBV24-1,TRBJ2-2,many,-,TGTGCCACTACCTATGCGGGTGGGACCGGGGAGCTGTTTTTT,CATTYAGGTGELFF
TRBV10-3,TRBJ1-2,few,-,TGTGCCATCAGTGCAAACAGTGGGGAGGGTACCTTC,CAISANSGEGTF
TRBV19,TRBJ2-7,medium-sized,TRBD1,TGTGCCAGTAGCAGGCCTAGGACAGGGGGTACCTACGAGCAGTACTTC,CASSRPRTGGTYEQYF
TRBV28,TRBJ1-2,once,TRBD1,TGTGCCAGCAGATCGACAGGGGACGGTGGCTACACCTTC,CASRSTGDGGYTF
TRBV6-4,TRBJ2-3,many,TRBD2,TGTGCCAGCAGTGACGCTAGCGGGACGACAGATACGCAGTATTTT,CASSDASGTTDTQYF
TRBV9,TRBJ2-5,few,TRBD2,TGTGCCAGCAACAATTCTCCGGGACTACAAGAGACCCAGTACTTC,CASNNSPGLQETQYF
TRBV27,TRBJ1-2,-,-,TGTGCCAGCAGTGGAACAGTACAAAGGGACTATGGCTACACCTTC,CASSGTVQRDYGYTF
TRBV5-1,TRBJ2-7,few,TRBD2,TGCGCCAGCAGCTTGGTAGGGACTAGAACCTACGAGCAGTACTTC,CASSLVGTRTYEQYF
TRBV18,TRBJ1-1,few,-,TGTGCCAGCTCACCAAACGGAGGAAACACTGAAGCTTTCTTT,CASSPNGGNTEAFF
TRBV27,TRBJ1-4,medium-sized,-,TGTGCCAGCAGTTTATGGGCAACTAATGAAAAACTGTTTTTT,CASSLWATNEKLFF
TRBV6-5,TRBJ2-2,medium-sized,-,TGTGCCAGCAGTCAACAGCCCTTCAACACCGGGGAGCTGTTTTTT,CASSQQPFNTGELFF
TRBV6-2/TRBV6-3,TRBJ1-2,-,TRBD1,TGTGCCAGCAGTTACGGAGGGGGCAAGGCGTGGGGCTACACCTTC,CASSYGGGKAWGYTF
TRBV13,TRBJ2-1,medium-sized,TRBD2,TGTGCCAGCACCCTTGGACTAGCGGAGAATGAGCAGTTCTTC,CASTLGLAENEQFF
TRBV4-3,TRBJ2-2,-,-,TGCGCCAGCAGCCAAGCGCTTCGTCCCGGGAACACCGGGGAGCTGTTTTTT,CASSQALRPGNTGELFF
TRBV19,TRBJ2-7,medium-sized,-,TGTGCCAGTAGTATAATCAGGCTCGGAGAGCAGTACTTC,CASSIIRLGEQYF
TRBV12-3/TRBV12-4,TRBJ1-2,-,TRBD1,TGTGCCAGCAGCCGCCGGGACAGGAGCTATGGCTACACCTTC,CASSRRDRSYGYTF
TRBV18,TRBJ2-7,medium-sized,-,TGTGCCAGCTCACCGTCTCTGCTTCGAACGGACGGGAATTACGAGCAGTACTTC,CASSPSLLRTDGNYEQYF
TRBV6-1,TRBJ1-2,many,-,TGTGCCAGCAGTACCACACGAGGACAGAAGCGGGATGGCTACACCTTC,CASSTTRGQKRDGYTF
TRBV12-3/TRBV12-4,TRBJ2-1,few,-,TGTGCCAGCCGTTCCGGGCGGATATTGAGCAATGAGCAGTCCTTC,CASRSGRILSNEQSF
TRBV19,TRBJ2-5,medium-sized,TRBD1,TGTGCCAGTACCACGACAGGGGCGAAAGAGACCCAGTACTTC,CASTTTGAKETQYF
TRBV6-9,TRBJ2-1,medium-sized,TRBD2,TGTGCCAGCAGTTATTTTAAGGGACTAGCGGGAGTTAGAAATGAGCAGTTCTTC,CASSYFKGLAGVRNEQFF
TRBV20-1,TRBJ2-3,-,-,TGCAGTGCGGACCGGGACTTCACAGATACGCAGTATTTT,CSADRDFTDTQYF
TRBV7-2,TRBJ2-2,-,-,TGTGCCAGCAGCTTCCAGTCGAATTTAGAAGGTCGGCCGATCACCGGGGAGCTGTTTTTT,CASSFQSNLEGRPITGELFF
TRBV18,TRBJ2-6,medium-sized,TRBD1,TGTGCCAGCTCACCGGTAGGACAGGGAGGCTCTGGGGCCAACGTCCTGACTTTC,CASSPVGQGGSGANVLTF
TRBV18,TRBJ2-5,many,-,TGTGCCAGCTCACCCCCGAGGGGAGAGACCCAGTACTTC,CASSPPRGETQYF
TRBV6-1,TRBJ1-1,many,-,TGTGCCAGCAGGAACCGGGACAAGATAATAGACACTGAAGCTTTCTTT,CASRNRDKIIDTEAFF
TRBV19,TRBJ2-7,medium-sized,-,TGTGCCAGTAGTATAGGCCAGGACTCCTACGAGCAGTACTTC,CASSIGQDSYEQYF
TRBV20-1,TRBJ2-5,-,-,TGCAGTGAAGGAATAGGGAGGGAGACCCAGTACTTC,CSEGIGRETQYF
TRBV6-4,TRBJ2-3,medium-sized,TRBD2,TGTGCCAGCAGTGACTCCGCGGGGGGCAGCACAGATACGCAGTATTTT,CASSDSAGGSTDTQYF
TRBV7-2,TRBJ2-1,-,-,TGTGCCAGCAGCTTAGACCCAGGACGGTTGACGCAGTTCTTC,CASSLDPGRLTQFF
TRBV7-9,TRBJ1-6,-,TRBD1,TGTGCCAGCAGCCCAATGGGGACAGCTAATAATTCACCCCTCCACTTT,CASSPMGTANNSPLHF
TRBV6-2/TRBV6-3,TRBJ2-2,medium-sized,-,TGTGCCAGCAGGAGGGGGGAGCTGTTTTTT,CASRRGELFF
TRBV5-6,TRBJ2-7,-,TRBD2,TGTGCCAGCAGCTTATCCGGGACTACAACGTCAAACTACCAGCAGTACTTC,CASSLSGTTTSNYQQYF
TRBV7-3,TRBJ2-1,-,-,TGTGCCAGCTCCGGGGGTGCGGGTTACAATGAGCAGTTCTTC,CASSGGAGYNEQFF
TRBV28,TRBJ1-2,-,TRBD1,TGTGCCTCCGCCGGGACAGTCTATGGCTACACCTTC,CASAGTVYGYTF
TRBV5-1,TRBJ1-6,few,-,TGCGCCAGCAGCTTGTCTACCGGGGGGAATTCACCCCTCCACTTT,CASSLSTGGNSPLHF
TRBV6-5,TRBJ2-1,-,-,TGTGCCAGCAGTTACTCGACTGCAGGGTATGAGCAGTTCTTC,CASSYSTAGYEQFF
TRBV15,TRBJ2-3,medium-sized,-,TGTGCCACCACGGAGATCAGCGGTTCCCGCACAGATACGCAGTATTTT,CATTEISGSRTDTQYF
TRBV19,TRBJ1-6,medium-sized,TRBD1,TGTGCCAGTACCGAACAGGGGGCTGATTCACCCCTCCACTTT,CASTEQGADSPLHF
TRBV5-6,TRBJ2-7,many,-,TGTGCCAGCAGCTTAGGGGCAGGTTACTACGAGCAGTACTTC,CASSLGAGYYEQYF
TRBV12-3/TRBV12-4,TRBJ1-5,many,-,TGTGCCAGCAGTTTAGCGGTAACAGGGAGCAATCAGCCCCAGCATTTT,CASSLAVTGSNQPQHF
TRBV14,TRBJ2-1,-,TRBD2,TGTGCCAGCAGCGCACGGGCGGTAGCTAGCGGCTGGTACAATGAGCAGTTCTTC,CASSARAVASGWYNEQFF
TRBV19,TRBJ2-1,medium-sized,-,TGTGCCAGTGGTCCCGGGACCGAGCAGTTCTTC,CASGPGTEQFF
TRBV12-3/TRBV12-4,TRBJ2-1,medium-sized,-,TGTGCCAGCACCTGGGGAGGAGCAAATGAGCAGTTCTTC,CASTWGGANEQFF
TRBV20-1,TRBJ2-7,-,TRBD2,TGCAGTGCCACGAGTTTCGAAGCGGGAGTCGAGCAGTACTTC,CSATSFEAGVEQYF
TRBV7-6,TRBJ2-7,-,-,TGTGCCAGCAGCTTAGTATGGGGTGCCTACGAGCAGTACTTC,CASSLVWGAYEQYF
TRBV20-1,TRBJ2-7,few,TRBD2,TGCAGTGCTTGGGGTGGACTAGCGGGAACGGTATACGAGCAGTACTTC,CSAWGGLAGTVYEQYF